Presented here are 25 T cell receptor beta chains from one specimen sequenced in a study of shared clonotypes between healthy human individuals. Sequenced by immunoSEQ multiplex PCR; TCRdb stores in-frame clones only, minus some. The data contain some 1,100,000 clones, about 84% of them singletons. Sequencing input: memory CD4+ T cells from PBMCs. Specified subset: CD45RA-negative fraction. The receptors were sampled from a man aged 18-30 years in good health. Some clones in this sample may be carry-over from other donors' samples.

With respect to this clone: Mismatch with germline at one junction end may stem from a read error. This rearrangement joins TRBV2 to TRBJ2-7; D is unresolved. The germline V gene has CDR1 SNHLY and CDR2 FYNNEI. This CDR3 contains 12 residues. The CDR3 is CATSGDSYEQYF. The CDR3 DNA reads TGTGCCACCAGTGGGGACTCCTACGAGCAGTACTTC. Combining the CDR3 with reference TRBV2 and TRBJ2-7 gives the whole variable domain EPEVTQTPSHQVTQMGQEVILRCVPISNHLYFYWYRQILGQKVEFLVSFYNNEISEKSEIFDDQFSVERPDGSNFTLKIRSTKLEDSAMYFCATSGDSYEQYFGPGTRLTVT.

The V gene is TRBV5-6, the J gene TRBJ2-2; 13 bases map to TRBD2. The CDR3 totals 17 residues. CDR1 and CDR2 (germline): SGHDT, YYEEEE. V trimming: 4 bases; J trimming: 0 bases; junction bases outside the gene matches: 3. The chain's CDR3 is CASSRTSGSPNTGELFF. CDR3 nucleotides: TGTGCCAGCAGCCGGACTAGCGGGAGTCCGAACACCGGGGAGCTGTTTTTT.

Worth noting for this clone: A much larger clone differs by one base, so this may be a read error. The same CDR3 also results from other DNA sequences found in this sample. This sequence joins TRBV2 and TRBJ1-1; TRBD1 is a possible D gene (5 bases). Trimming took 4 bases from V and 1 from J, leaving 7 bases between them. The CDR3 contains 13 residues. Germline V gene sequence: CDR1 SNHLY, CDR2 FYNNEI. The CDR3 loop reads CASSGDSNTEAFF. For the CDR3, the DNA is TGTGCCAGCAGTGGGGACTCGAACACTGAAGCTTTCTTT.

The chain is built from TRBV6-5 and TRBJ2-7; 7 nucleotides agree with TRBD1. The V segment lost 8 bases and the J segment 6 bases; nucleotides outside the gene matches: 7. CDR1 and CDR2 from the germline V gene are MNHEY and SVGAGI. The CDR3 is made up of 12 amino acids. CDR3 DNA sequence: TGTGCCAGCCGGGACAGAGCAGCCGAGCAGTACTTC. Amino acids: CASRDRAAEQYF.

This clone has only a few counts. The rearrangement uses TRBV5-4 and TRBJ1-4, with 8 bases fitting TRBD1. Looked up from germline, CDR1 is SGHNT and CDR2 is YYREEE (reference sequence). J lost 8 bases, V lost 3 bases, and 9 bases had no gene match. This CDR3 is built from 15 residues. Here the CDR3 reads CASSSRTGSEEKLFF. The CDR3 region has the DNA TGTGCCAGCAGCTCGCGGACAGGGAGTGAAGAAAAACTGTTTTTT.

This clone was observed a few times. This chain uses TRBV7-3 with TRBJ2-4; the D gene is possibly TRBD1 (5 bases). The CDR3 length is 14 residues. The V end was cut by 9 bases, the J end by 3 bases, with 15 bases between. Germline CDR1 is SGHTA and CDR2 is FQGTGA. CDR3 in DNA: TGTGCCAGTGCTACCCCAGGGTACAAAAACATTCAGTACTTC. Translated, it gives CASATPGYKNIQYF.

To note about this clone: The identical CDR3 is also encoded by other nucleotide sequences in the sample. The chain joins TRBV5-1 to TRBJ1-3; D perhaps matches TRBD1 (6 bases). The CDR3 loop spans 14 amino acids. The ends were cut back, 4 bases at V and 4 bases at J, with 12 bases in the middle. Germline loops: CDR1 SGHRS, CDR2 YFSETQ. The CDR3 sequence is CASSPWGPGNTIYF. The DNA for the CDR3 is TGCGCCAGCAGCCCGTGGGGGCCGGGAAACACCATATATTTT.

This clone was detected once. This sequence joins TRBV21-1 and TRBJ2-1. TRBV21-1 is a listed pseudogene. CDR3 size: 13 residues. In nucleotides, the CDR3 is TGTGCCAGCAGCGCCAGCAACTACAATGAGCAGTTCTTC. As protein: CASSASNYNEQFF.

The V and J genes are TRBV25-1 and TRBJ2-7; unclear D gene. V lost 2 bases to trimming and J lost 5 bases, with 16 bases between them. This CDR3 comprises 15 residues. Germline CDR1 and CDR2: MGHDK and SYGVNS. CDR3 amino acids: CASSEAGRVHDEQYF. CDR3 coding DNA: TGTGCCAGCAGTGAAGCCGGTAGGGTACACGACGAGCAGTACTTC.

This clone was recorded a few times. The V and J genes are TRBV9 and TRBJ1-5, with no clear D. Germline CDR1 is SGDLS and CDR2 is YYNGEE. The CDR3 spans 9 residues. The CDR3 DNA sequence: TGTGCTAGCCGGCAGTCCCAGCATTTT. Translating gives CASRQSQHF.

V gene TRBV21-1 combines with J gene TRBJ2-1; the table's D call, TRBD1, was not checked against the DNA. TRBV21-1 is flagged as a pseudogene. The CDR3 extends over 17 amino acids. This CDR3 is CASSPTRGPPYINEQFF. The CDR3 region has the DNA TGTGCCAGCAGCCCGACCAGGGGGCCGCCCTACATCAATGAGCAGTTCTTC.

This clone was seen repeatedly, ten times or more. The chain combines TRBV10-3 with TRBJ1-1, with a tentative D call TRBD1 (6 bases). V was cut by 6 bases and J by 1 base, with 9 bases left in between. The CDR3 extends over 13 amino acids. CDR1 and CDR2 from the germline V gene are ENHRY and SYGVKD. CDR3 nucleotides: TGTGCCATCAGCTTACAGGGGAACACTGAAGCTTTCTTT. Amino acids: CAISLQGNTEAFF.

Note on this clone: The sample has other DNA sequences that encode this CDR3 too. The chain has TRBV5-1 and TRBJ2-1; D remains ambiguous. Trimming cost V 3 bases and J 2 bases, with 0 bases left between them. This CDR3 spans 11 amino acids. The V gene's germline CDR1 is SGHRS and CDR2 YFSETQ. The CDR3 DNA sequence: TGCGCCAGCAGCTCCTACAATGAGCAGTTCTTC. Protein product: CASSSYNEQFF.

V gene TRBV7-8 combines with J gene TRBJ2-1, with D possibly matching TRBD2 (6 bases). This CDR3 contains 13 residues. The germline V and J ends were trimmed by 10 bases and 8 bases, with 18 bases remaining between them. Germline CDR1 and CDR2: SGHVS and FQNEAQ. The CDR3 spells CANSRGTIDEQFF. The CDR3 DNA sequence: TGTGCCAACTCACGGGGGACCATTGATGAGCAGTTCTTC.

The chain is built from TRBV4-2 and TRBJ1-3; 8 nucleotides match TRBD1. The ends lost 4 bases at V and 0 bases at J; junction bases unmatched: 8. CDR1 is LGHNA, CDR2 YNFKEQ, per germline. The CDR3 spans 17 residues. The CDR3 spells CASSPQDRVLSGNTIYF. The DNA of the CDR3 is TGTGCCAGCAGCCCCCAGGACAGGGTCCTCTCTGGAAACACCATATATTTT.

V usage is TRBV7-8 and J usage is TRBJ2-5, with TRBD2 matching over 14 bases. This CDR3 contains 16 residues. Germline V CDR1 and CDR2: SGHVS, FQNEAQ. V was pared by 4 bases and J by 3 bases, with 4 bases of the junction left unmatched. CDR3 sequence reads: CASSSVGLAGEETQYF. CDR3 bases: TGTGCCAGCAGCTCCGTGGGACTAGCGGGAGAAGAGACCCAGTACTTC.

The table lists this clone with a few counts. The chain carries TRBV5-6 and TRBJ1-4; 11 bases fit TRBD1. Germline CDR1 is SGHDT and CDR2 is YYEEEE. The ends lost 0 bases at V and 8 bases at J; junction bases unmatched: 9. CDR3 size: 17 residues. CDR3 nucleotides: TGTGCCAGCAGCTTGGCTGTTCCGGGACAGGGGGAGGAAAAACTGTTTTTT. Encoded protein: CASSLAVPGQGEEKLFF.

J is TRBJ2-3 and V is TRBV7-9; 7 bases are a match to TRBD1. The junction had 11 bases not matched to a gene; V was cut back by 5 bases and J by 3 bases. CDR1 is SEHNR and CDR2 is FQNEAQ in the germline V gene (reference sequence). CDR3 length equals 16 residues. The CDR3 loop reads CASSLKGARRTDTQYF. The CDR3 region has the DNA TGTGCCAGCAGCCTTAAGGGGGCGCGTAGGACAGATACGCAGTATTTT.

This clone was seen a handful of times. The gene calls are TRBV19 and TRBJ1-5, with D perhaps matching TRBD1 (5 bases). The CDR3 spans 16 residues. Trimming took off 3 bases at V and 0 bases at J, with 12 bases between the two ends. The germline V gene encodes CDR1 LNHDA and CDR2 SQIVND (reference sequence). The CDR3 region is CASSMARGVSNQPQHF. CDR3 bases: TGTGCCAGTAGTATGGCCCGGGGGGTTAGCAATCAGCCCCAGCATTTT.

The CDR3 protein is CSVDGAGYNEQFF. DNA for the CDR3: TGCAGCGTTGACGGAGCGGGGTACAATGAGCAGTTCTTC. This chain joins TRBV29-1 and TRBJ2-1, with TRBD2 matching over 7 bases. V was pared by 3 bases and J by 4 bases, with 3 bases of the junction left unmatched. CDR1 is SQVTM, CDR2 ANQGSEA, per germline. The CDR3 extends over 13 amino acids.

This clone was recorded only once. The chain recombines TRBV4-3 with TRBJ2-1; 8 nucleotides agree with TRBD1. This CDR3 region has 19 residues. Germline loops: CDR1 LGHNA, CDR2 YSLEER. J lost 0 bases, V lost 4 bases, and 14 bases had no gene match. The CDR3 nucleotides read TGCGCCAGCAGCCCAGAGGGGACAGGTCCTTCGAGCTCCTACAATGAGCAGTTCTTC. It translates to CASSPEGTGPSSSYNEQFF.

The chain joins TRBV6-1 to TRBJ2-5, with D perhaps TRBD2 (5 bases). Germline CDR1 MNHNS, CDR2 SASEGT. Trimming stripped 4 bases from V and 7 bases from J, with 13 bases between. The CDR3 covers 13 residues. Written as DNA, the CDR3 is TGTGCCAGCAGTGGCCGACCCGCGGGGACCCAGTACTTC. Translation gives CASSGRPAGTQYF.

The chain is built from TRBV7-2 and TRBJ2-3, with 12 bases fitting TRBD2. Looked up from germline, CDR1 is SGHTA and CDR2 is FQGNSA. This CDR3 is 14 amino acids long. V lost 5 bases and J lost 5; bases outside the gene matches: 2. CDR3 amino acids: CASSKGLAGDTQYF. The CDR3 region has the DNA TGTGCCAGCAGCAAGGGACTAGCGGGAGATACGCAGTATTTT.

J is TRBJ2-1 and V is TRBV4-3; D is undetermined. Germline loops: CDR1 LGHNA, CDR2 YSLEER. With 0 bases removed from V and 7 bases from J, the gap between germline ends came to 10 bases. This CDR3 is 14 amino acids long. This CDR3 is CASSQEGWGNEQFF. The CDR3 DNA reads as TGCGCCAGCAGCCAAGAAGGTTGGGGAAATGAGCAGTTCTTC.

This clone has more than one count but fewer than ten. The chain carries TRBV10-3 and TRBJ2-5; possible D gene TRBD2, 6 bases. The CDR3 loop spans 16 amino acids. In germline, CDR1 is ENHRY, CDR2 SYGVKD. V was clipped by 0 bases and J by 7 bases, with 18 bases between them. This CDR3 is CAISESEGSVTRTQYF. Written as DNA, the CDR3 is TGTGCCATCAGTGAGTCGGAGGGCAGCGTCACTCGGACCCAGTACTTC.